The 2 T cell receptor beta chains given below trace back to one sample, sequenced in a study of resident and recirculating memory T cells in vitiligo. Sequencing was performed with immunoSEQ multiplex PCR; in TCRdb, only in-frame clones are kept and a portion is missing. The data show approximately 69,000 clones, approximately 90% seen once. Sequencing was done on a sample of blood. These receptors were taken from a male donor with vitiligo.

The chain links TRBV7-9 to TRBJ1-6; weak D call: TRBD1 (6 bases). V was cut by 5 bases and J by 7 bases, with 21 bases left in between. CDR3 size: 17 residues. Germline V gene lookup returns CDR1 SEHNR and CDR2 FQNEAQ (reference sequence). CDR3 residues: CASSPTNPGTLNSPLHF. CDR3 coding DNA: TGTGCCAGCAGCCCAACTAACCCCGGGACATTGAATTCACCCCTCCACTTT.

The gene calls are TRBV18 and TRBJ1-2; weak D call: TRBD1 (6 bases). This CDR3 contains 13 residues. V was trimmed by 2 bases and J by 5 bases, leaving 9 bases between them. Germline V gene data show CDR1 as KGHSH and CDR2 as LQKENI. CDR3 amino acids: CASSPEQGYGYTF. CDR3 bases: TGTGCCAGCTCACCAGAGCAGGGGTATGGCTACACCTTC. Full variable domain (rest looked up from reference TRBV18 and TRBJ1-2): NAGVMQNPRHLVRRRGQEARLRCSPMKGHSHVYWYRQLPEEGLKFMVYLQKENIIDESGMPKERFSAEFPKEGPSILRIQQVVRGDSAAYFCASSPEQGYGYTFGSGTRLTVV.